This is a list of T cell receptor beta chains from one sample in a study of T cell responses to AZD1222 COVID-19 vaccine. Sequencing was performed with immunoSEQ multiplex PCR; in TCRdb, only in-frame clones are kept and a portion is missing. The data hold about 94,000 clones, with roughly 90% observed a single time. The sample consisted of peripheral blood, taken 28 days after the second AZD1222 dose. All receptors come from an adult who received the AZD1222 COVID-19 vaccine. Both conserved end residues are part of each CDR3. Fields, in order: V gene, J gene, D gene, clone size, CDR3 DNA, CDR3 protein. The D gene is left open where the match is weak. Clone size is stated in some rows and not others, as once, few, many or a class when expanded.

TRBV5-8	TRBJ2-5	TRBD1	once	TGTGCCAGCAGCTTGCCGGGACAGGGGGGAGAGACCCAGTACTTC	CASSLPGQGGETQYF
TRBV3-1/TRBV3-2	TRBJ1-2	TRBD1	few	TGTGCCAGCAGGATTCAGGGGGACTATGGCTACACCTTC	CASRIQGDYGYTF
TRBV6-2/TRBV6-3	TRBJ1-5	.	.	TGTGCCAGCAGTTTGACCCCGGACAGCAGCAATCAGCCCCAGCATTTT	CASSLTPDSSNQPQHF
TRBV7-8	TRBJ1-5	TRBD1	.	TGTGCCAGCAGCTCAAACAGGGGTGGGAATCAGCCCCAGCATTTT	CASSSNRGGNQPQHF
TRBV27	TRBJ1-1	TRBD1	.	TGTGCCAGCAGTTTATTTGCAGGGGGAAACACTGAAGCTTTCTTT	CASSLFAGGNTEAFF
TRBV7-8	TRBJ1-1	.	.	TGTGCCAGCAGCTTAGGGGGCAGGAACACTGAAGCTTTCTTT	CASSLGGRNTEAFF
TRBV10-3	TRBJ1-2	TRBD1	.	TGTGCCATCAGTGATCAGGACAGGGGGCGCGAGGGCTACACCTTC	CAISDQDRGREGYTF
TRBV19	TRBJ2-1	TRBD2	once	TGTGCCAGTAGTAGCGGGGGCTACAATGAGCAGTTCTTC	CASSSGGYNEQFF
TRBV5-6	TRBJ1-1	.	.	TGTGCCAGCAGCTTTCTAACGGCGAGTATGGCTGAAGCTTTCTTT	CASSFLTASMAEAFF
TRBV9	TRBJ1-2	.	.	TGTGCCAGCAGCGTAGATGTAGACGCTGGCTACACCTTC	CASSVDVDAGYTF
TRBV29-1	TRBJ1-6	.	once	TGCAGCGTCTGCTCGGCCGGGGGTAATTCACCCCTCCACTTT	CSVCSAGGNSPLHF
TRBV11-2	TRBJ1-4	.	.	TGTGCCAGCAGCGTAGGCGGGACACGCAGTCGGGAAAAACTGTTTTTT	CASSVGGTRSREKLFF
TRBV7-2	TRBJ1-3	.	.	TGTGCCAGCAGCCCTTCCTTGGGATCTGGAAACACCATATATTTT	CASSPSLGSGNTIYF
TRBV7-2	TRBJ1-2	.	.	TGTGCCAGCAGCACCCGGACAGTCTATGGCTACACCTTC	CASSTRTVYGYTF
TRBV9	TRBJ2-3	TRBD1	.	TGTGCCAGCAGCGTAGCAGGGGGCAACACAGATACGCAGTATTTT	CASSVAGGNTDTQYF
TRBV7-9	TRBJ1-1	TRBD1	.	TGTGCCAGCAGCTTCCTAGGACAGGAGGTATTTAGGGACACTGAAGCTTTCTTT	CASSFLGQEVFRDTEAFF
TRBV12-3/TRBV12-4	TRBJ2-1	TRBD2	.	TGTGCCAGCAGCTTGACTAGCGGGGAGCAGTTCTTC	CASSLTSGEQFF
TRBV11-3	TRBJ1-4	TRBD1	.	TGTGCCAGCAGCTCACAGGGGAGAATGGCTAATGAAAAACTGTTTTTT	CASSSQGRMANEKLFF
TRBV19	TRBJ1-2	.	.	TGTGCCAGCTTCACCGGGGCTCCTAACTATGGCTACACCTTC	CASFTGAPNYGYTF
TRBV10-2	TRBJ1-1	.	.	TGCGCCAGCACGTGGGGCGAGGGCACTGAAGCTTTCTTT	CASTWGEGTEAFF
TRBV19	TRBJ2-5	TRBD2	.	TGTGCCAGTAGTATGACTAGCGGAGGTTTAGAGACCCAGTACTTC	CASSMTSGGLETQYF
TRBV5-1	TRBJ2-5	.	.	TGCGCCAGCAGCTTGGATCTTAGCGGACAAGAGACCCAGTACTTC	CASSLDLSGQETQYF